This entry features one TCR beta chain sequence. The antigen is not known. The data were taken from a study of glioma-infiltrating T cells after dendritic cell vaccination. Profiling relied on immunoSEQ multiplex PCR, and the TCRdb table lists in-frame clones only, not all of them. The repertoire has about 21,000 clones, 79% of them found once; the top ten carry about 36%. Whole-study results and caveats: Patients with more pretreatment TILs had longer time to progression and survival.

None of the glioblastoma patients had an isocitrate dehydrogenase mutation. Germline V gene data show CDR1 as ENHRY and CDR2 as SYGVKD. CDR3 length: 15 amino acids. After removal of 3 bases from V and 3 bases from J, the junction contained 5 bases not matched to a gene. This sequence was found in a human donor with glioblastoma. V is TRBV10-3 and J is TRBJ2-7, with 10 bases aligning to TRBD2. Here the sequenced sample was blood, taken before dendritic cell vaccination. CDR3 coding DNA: TGTGCCATCAGTGAAAAGCGGGAGGGCCACTACGAGCAGTACTTC. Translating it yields CAISEKREGHYEQYF.